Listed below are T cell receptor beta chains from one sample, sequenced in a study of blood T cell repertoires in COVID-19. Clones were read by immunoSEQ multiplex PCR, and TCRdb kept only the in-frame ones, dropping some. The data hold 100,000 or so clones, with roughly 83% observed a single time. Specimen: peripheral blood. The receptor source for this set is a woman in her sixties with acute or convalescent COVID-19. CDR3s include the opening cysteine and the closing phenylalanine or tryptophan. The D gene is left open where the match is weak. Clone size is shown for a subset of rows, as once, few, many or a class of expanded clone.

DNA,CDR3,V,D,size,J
TGTGCCAGCAGGGGGGGAGGACTAGCGACAGATACGCAGTATTTT,CASRGGGLATDTQYF,TRBV7-2,TRBD2,.,TRBJ2-3
TGTGCCAGCAGCTCCGCTCATGGGGGGGGCAGAGAGACCCAGTACTTC,CASSSAHGGGRETQYF,TRBV28,.,.,TRBJ2-5
TGTGCCAGCACCAAACCCTGGGGAGGGCGGACTGAAGCTTTCTTT,CASTKPWGGRTEAFF,TRBV25-1,.,.,TRBJ1-1
TGTGCCAGCATCCGGGACAGGGGCAGCAATCAGCCCCAGCATTTT,CASIRDRGSNQPQHF,TRBV6-5,TRBD1,.,TRBJ1-5
TGCGCCAGCAGCTTGGATGGGACAGGCTACGAGCAGTACTTC,CASSLDGTGYEQYF,TRBV5-1,TRBD1,many,TRBJ2-7
TGTGCCAGCAGTGAAGCAGCAGGGGCCTTGCAGTTCTTC,CASSEAAGALQFF,TRBV6-1,.,.,TRBJ2-1
TGTGCCAGCAGCTTGGGGGCCCATTCCGTAAACACCATATATTTT,CASSLGAHSVNTIYF,TRBV11-3,.,.,TRBJ1-3
TGTGCCAGCAGCTGGGGGGGTATCAAACACACTGAAGCTTTCTTT,CASSWGGIKHTEAFF,TRBV5-5,.,.,TRBJ1-1
TGCGCCAGCAGCCAAGAGCTCCAGAGGTACCAAGAGACCCAGTACTTC,CASSQELQRYQETQYF,TRBV4-3,.,.,TRBJ2-5
TGTGCCAGTAAGGGACAGGGGAATTCCAATCAGCCCCAGCATTTT,CASKGQGNSNQPQHF,TRBV19,TRBD1,.,TRBJ1-5
TGCGCCAGCAGAGGGGTAAAGGGGGCGAAGGCTGAAGCTTTCTTT,CASRGVKGAKAEAFF,TRBV5-1,TRBD1,.,TRBJ1-1
TGTGCCAGCAGCTTAGGGTCCGGACAGGCGAACTCCTACGAGCAGTACTTC,CASSLGSGQANSYEQYF,TRBV11-2,TRBD1,.,TRBJ2-7
TGTGCCAGCAGCCCTCTTGAGGGGGGGCGCGGTACTGAAGCTTTCTTT,CASSPLEGGRGTEAFF,TRBV3-1/TRBV3-2,.,.,TRBJ1-1
TGTGCCAGCAGTATGCGACAGGAGCAGTTCTTC,CASSMRQEQFF,TRBV28,.,.,TRBJ2-1
TGCGCCAGCAGCTTGGGGACAGGGTACAATCAGCCCCAGCATTTT,CASSLGTGYNQPQHF,TRBV5-1,TRBD1,.,TRBJ1-5
TGTGCCAGTAGTATTCGGGGGGCCTACGTACGCGAACAAGAGACCCAGTACTTC,CASSIRGAYVREQETQYF,TRBV19,.,few,TRBJ2-5
TGTGCCAGCAGCTTAGGGGACAGACCCACCGGGGAGCTGTTTTTT,CASSLGDRPTGELFF,TRBV5-5,TRBD1,.,TRBJ2-2
TGTGCCAGCAGCCAACTCACTAGCATCGGCAATGAGCAGTTCTTC,CASSQLTSIGNEQFF,TRBV3-1/TRBV3-2,.,.,TRBJ2-1
TGTGCCAGCAGCGTTACTAGCGGGGGGTACAATGAGCAGTTCTTC,CASSVTSGGYNEQFF,TRBV9,TRBD2,few,TRBJ2-1
TGTGCCAGCAGTTGGATGGGACAGGTGAACACTGAAGCTTTCTTT,CASSWMGQVNTEAFF,TRBV28,TRBD1,.,TRBJ1-1
TGCGCCAGCAGCAACCGACTAGCGGCCTACAATGAGCAGTTCTTC,CASSNRLAAYNEQFF,TRBV5-1,TRBD2,.,TRBJ2-1
TGTGCCAGCAGGAGGGGGACACCGTCCTATGGCTACACCTTC,CASRRGTPSYGYTF,TRBV6-5,.,.,TRBJ1-2
TGTGCCAGCAGCCAAGATTTTGCAGGGGGCTTTAGCGAGCAGTACTTC,CASSQDFAGGFSEQYF,TRBV3-1/TRBV3-2,TRBD1,.,TRBJ2-7
TGTGCCAGCTCACCACCGGGGCAGACCTCCTACGAGCAGTACTTC,CASSPPGQTSYEQYF,TRBV18,.,.,TRBJ2-7
TGTGCCAGCAGGGAACAGGGGGTCTATCAGCCCCAGCATTTT,CASREQGVYQPQHF,TRBV2,TRBD1,.,TRBJ1-5
TGTGCCTGGGTAGATCTCCGGGAGATGAACACTGAAGCTTTCTTT,CAWVDLREMNTEAFF,TRBV30,.,.,TRBJ1-1